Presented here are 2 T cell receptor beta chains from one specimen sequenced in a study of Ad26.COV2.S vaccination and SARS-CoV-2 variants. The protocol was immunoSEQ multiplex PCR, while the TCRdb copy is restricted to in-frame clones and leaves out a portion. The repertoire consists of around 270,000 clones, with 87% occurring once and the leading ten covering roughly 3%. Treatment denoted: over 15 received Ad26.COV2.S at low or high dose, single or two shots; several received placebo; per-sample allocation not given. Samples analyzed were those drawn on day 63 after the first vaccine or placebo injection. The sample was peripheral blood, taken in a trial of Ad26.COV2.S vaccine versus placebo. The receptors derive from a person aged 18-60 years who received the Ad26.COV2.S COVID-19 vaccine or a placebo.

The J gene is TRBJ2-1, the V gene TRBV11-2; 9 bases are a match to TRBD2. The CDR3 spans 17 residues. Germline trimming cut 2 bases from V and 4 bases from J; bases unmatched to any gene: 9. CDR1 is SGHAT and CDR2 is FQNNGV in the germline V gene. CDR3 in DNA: TGTGCCAGCAGCTTATATCCTAGCGGGGATTTTTACAATGAGCAGTTCTTC. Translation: CASSLYPSGDFYNEQFF.

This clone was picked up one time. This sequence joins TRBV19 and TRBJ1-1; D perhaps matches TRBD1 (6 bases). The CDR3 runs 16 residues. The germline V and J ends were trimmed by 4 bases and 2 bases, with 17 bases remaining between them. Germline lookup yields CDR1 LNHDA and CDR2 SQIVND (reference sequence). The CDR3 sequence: CASSTPYRVVNTEAFF. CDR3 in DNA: TGTGCCAGTAGTACGCCCTACAGGGTAGTAAACACTGAAGCTTTCTTT.